This T cell receptor beta chain was sequenced in a study of radiation and T cells in renal cell carcinoma. V dropped 2 bases and J dropped 7; count of bases not matched to a gene: 9. Germline lookup yields CDR1 SGHRS and CDR2 YFSETQ. The CDR3 length is 15 residues. The method was immunoSEQ multiplex PCR; TCRdb's version includes in-frame clones alone and lacks a portion of them. The top ten hold less than 7.5% of the sample, which has tens of thousands of clones, more than 60% seen once. Indicated time point: baseline pretreatment blood. Treatment of the sample: 15 Gy SBRT to primary tumor, nephrectomy 4 weeks later. Clear cell pathology was present in this patient's renal cell carcinoma.

The TCR was taken from a man in his sixties with renal cell carcinoma. The V call is TRBV5-1, the J call TRBJ2-1; the match to TRBD2 covers 7 bases. This specimen was blood, taken from a patient whose treatment included radiotherapy and nephrectomy. CDR3 sequence reads: CASSFSGIVPNEQFF. For the CDR3, the DNA is TGCGCCAGCAGCTTCAGCGGGATAGTGCCGAATGAGCAGTTCTTC.